This T cell receptor (beta chain) was obtained from a study of cytomegalovirus exposure and HLA in healthy donors. Study-level results: Earlier analysis looked at TCR beta V segments, and most were productive about 87% or about 30% of the time. The study assumed roughly uniform donor sequencing depth for presence/absence analyses.

This clone was counted a few times. Its target is unknown. 13 Jbeta primers and 60 Vbeta primers were used for the PCR. Data came from immunoSEQ multiplex PCR; TCRdb stores just in-frame clones and leaves some out. The table includes about 150,000 clones, roughly 80% detected once. The length of the CDR3 is 20 residues. CDR1 SGHKS and CDR2 YYEKEE come from the germline V gene (reference sequence). V gave up 0 bases and J gave up 4 bases; unmatched junction bases: 12. The source material was PBMCs. The clonotype comes from a man aged 40-50 years in good health and CMV-seropositive. The V call is TRBV5-5, the J call TRBJ2-2; 13 positions match TRBD2. The CDR3 region has the DNA TGTGCCAGCAGCTTGGTGGGGGTGTTGGGACTAGCGGGACCCACCGGGGAGCTGTTTTTT. It is translated as CASSLVGVLGLAGPTGELFF.